This T cell receptor (beta chain) came from a study of blood T cell repertoires in COVID-19. Study information: Whether acute or convalescent, the COVID-19 samples came from the United States, Italy and Spain.

This clone was seen a few times. Method: immunoSEQ multiplex PCR; TCRdb's copy keeps in-frame clones and lacks some. The sample has 45,000 to 65,000 clones, roughly 91% seen once. V lost 5 bases and J lost 4; bases outside the gene matches: 4. The CDR3 is made up of 14 amino acids. CDR1 is SSHAT and CDR2 is FNYEAQ in the germline V gene (reference sequence). The clonotype was recovered from a man in his fifties or sixties with active COVID-19. The gene calls are TRBV7-7 and TRBJ2-5; 10 bases are shared with TRBD1. The specimen was peripheral blood. This CDR3 is CASSPTGGRETQYF. The CDR3 DNA is TGTGCCAGCAGCCCGACAGGGGGCCGAGAGACCCAGTACTTC.